This T cell receptor (beta chain) stems from a study of blood T cells in healthy people across ages. Study-level information: Capture by template switching was about one barcoded beta molecule per two T cells.

Every donor provided approximately 9.2 milliliters of peripheral blood. The authors ran a second PCR of about 6 to 11 cycles using a sample-barcoded 5' primer and a J-beta primer mix. One entry per CDR3 protein, called by TCRdb with MiXCR from the 5' RACE reads. Found here are roughly 1,500,000 distinct CDR3 sequences, around 35% of them singletons; the top ten hold 10% to 12%. The receptor comes from a woman between 25 and 40 years old in good health. Material: blood.

In nucleotides, the CDR3 is TGTGCCAGCTCACCTCGCAGGGACAGGGCCAGGGCAGATACGCAGTATTTT. As protein: CASSPRRDRARADTQYF. The V call is TRBV18, the J call TRBJ2-3, with 9 bases identical to TRBD1. Germline V gene sequence: CDR1 KGHSH, CDR2 LQKENI. This CDR3 spans 17 amino acids. V shed 3 bases, J shed 4 bases, and the junction held 11 bases outside the gene matches.